A selection of T cell receptor beta chains follows, all from one sample in a study of response to subunit inactivated influenza vaccine. TCRdb ran MiXCR on the RT-PCR reads and lists one entry per CDR3 protein. This sample has fewer than 650,000 distinct CDR3 sequences, with 10% to 15% found just once. Sample: PBMCs from blood, taken about 6 weeks after vaccination. The receptors here all came from a man in his fifties who received an inactivated influenza vaccine. Each CDR3 is given with its conserved first and last residue. The D gene is left open where the match is weak. Size tells how often a clone was seen (once, few, many) or the class of an expanded clone, and some rows leave it out.

TRBJ2-4 | TRBV20-1 | . | . | TGCAGTGGGTTTCAGGGGGCCAAAAACATTCAGTACTTC | CSGFQGAKNIQYF
TRBJ2-3 | TRBV20-1 | few | TRBD2 | TGCAGTGCTAGAGGTGGACGGCCAGGGGCTAGCGGGGGGGCCTATACGCAGTATTTT | CSARGGRPGASGGAYTQYF
TRBJ2-1 | TRBV6-2/TRBV6-3 | . | . | TGTGCCAGCAGTTCAGAGATTGAGCAGTTCTTC | CASSSEIEQFF
TRBJ2-7 | TRBV6-2/TRBV6-3 | few | . | TGTGCCAGCAGTTACATAGCCTACGAGCAGTACTTC | CASSYIAYEQYF
TRBJ2-1 | TRBV28 | few | . | TGTGCCAGCATAAGGACAGCCCGACCCTACAATGAGCAGTTCTTC | CASIRTARPYNEQFF
TRBJ1-4 | TRBV20-1 | many | . | TGCAGTGCTAGACCACGAAGTAGGACAATCAGGAGTGAAAAACTGTTTTTT | CSARPRSRTIRSEKLFF
TRBJ1-3 | TRBV5-1 | . | . | TGCGCCAGCAGCCTCGGACGGGACACCATATATTTT | CASSLGRDTIYF
TRBJ2-3 | TRBV7-3 | . | . | TGTGCCAGCAGCCCTACTAGCCAGGGGACAGATACGCAGTATTTT | CASSPTSQGTDTQYF
TRBJ2-3 | TRBV12-3/TRBV12-4 | . | TRBD2 | TGTGCCAGCAGTGTTCTAGCGGGCTCCACAGATACGCAGTATTTT | CASSVLAGSTDTQYF
TRBJ2-7 | TRBV6-2/TRBV6-3 | . | . | TGTGCCAGCAGTTACGTCGGCAGGGGCGAGCAGTACTTC | CASSYVGRGEQYF
TRBJ2-1 | TRBV3-1 | . | TRBD2 | TGTGCCAGCAGCCAAGAAGCGGGGGGGCTCTACAATGAGCAGTTCTTC | CASSQEAGGLYNEQFF
TRBJ2-3 | TRBV3-1 | . | . | TGTGCCAGCAGCAGAGGACAGTATCTAGATACGCAGTATTTT | CASSRGQYLDTQYF
TRBJ2-7 | TRBV7-2 | few | TRBD2 | TGTGCCAGCAGCTTAGTGACTAGCGGGAATTCCTTCGAGCAGTACTTC | CASSLVTSGNSFEQYF
TRBJ2-5 | TRBV5-5 | few | . | TGTGCCAGCAGCTTGGATTTCGGAGTTTTAGAGACCCAGTACTTC | CASSLDFGVLETQYF
TRBJ2-7 | TRBV7-9 | . | . | TGTGCCAGCAGCTTAATGGAGGGGAGCTACGAGCAGTACTTC | CASSLMEGSYEQYF
TRBJ2-2 | TRBV29-1 | few | . | TGCAGCGTTGCAGGACAGTCGAACACCGGGGAGCTGTTTTTT | CSVAGQSNTGELFF
TRBJ2-7 | TRBV6-5 | once | . | TGTGCCAGCAGTTACTCGAGAGGGGGCGGGAGTTGGGAGCAGTACTTC | CASSYSRGGGSWEQYF
TRBJ2-5 | TRBV6-2/TRBV6-3 | . | . | TGTGCCAGCAGTTACTCGATATACAGGGAGTTTCAAGAGACCCAGTACTTC | CASSYSIYREFQETQYF
TRBJ2-5 | TRBV2 | . | . | TGTGCCAGCACGGGACGGTTTGATGAGACCCAGTACTTC | CASTGRFDETQYF
TRBJ2-1 | TRBV6-5 | . | . | TGTGCCAGCAGTTATAGACACGGGACCTACAATGAGCAGTTCTTC | CASSYRHGTYNEQFF
TRBJ2-6 | TRBV3-1 | . | TRBD1 | TGTGCCAGCAGCCAAGATCGTACAGGGGCCGGGGCCAACGTCCTGACTTTC | CASSQDRTGAGANVLTF
TRBJ2-2 | TRBV20-1 | few | . | TGCAGTGCTGGAGTGGTGGGGGGCACCGGGGAGCTGTTTTTT | CSAGVVGGTGELFF
TRBJ2-1 | TRBV11-2 | . | . | TGTGCCAGCAGCTTAGAGTCGGTTCTAGTTCAAGCCTACAATGAGCAGTTCTTC | CASSLESVLVQAYNEQFF
TRBJ2-2 | TRBV6-1 | . | . | TGTGCCAGCACCTCATCACCCCCGGCTTCGAACACCGGGGAGCTGTTTTTT | CASTSSPPASNTGELFF
TRBJ1-5 | TRBV12-3/TRBV12-4 | few | . | TGTGCCAGCACTACCAACCGTTTTCAGCCCCAGCATTTT | CASTTNRFQPQHF